The sequence of this T cell receptor (beta chain) was determined in a study of vaccination and CD4 T cells after COVID-19. Study as a whole: Participants received two doses of either BNT162b2 or mRNA-1273 vaccine.

Comment on this clonotype: Its antigen remains unidentified.

The CDR3 has 14 amino acids. V was cut by 1 base and J by 5 bases, with 9 bases left in between. Germline values: CDR1 SGHVS, CDR2 FNYEAQ. At the Johns Hopkins FTIC core, DNA taken from cultured CD4+ T cells was sequenced by way of the Oncomine TCR Beta short-read assay. Cultures of CD4+ T cells served as the source for extracting genomic DNA. TCRdb reanalysed the PCR reads using MiXCR and keeps one entry per CDR3 protein. The data contain 5,000 or so distinct CDR3 sequences, around two thirds of them singletons. Treatment defined: roughly ten-day PBMC culture with coronavirus spike peptide pools or control peptides (ViraFEST assay). Regarding the study as a whole: The analysis of convalescent patients involved relatively few individuals and lacked early post-infection timepoints.

This clonotype originated in a human donor who had recovered from COVID-19. This chain links TRBV7-6 with TRBJ1-5, with D uncertain. The sequenced sample was CD4+ T cells from blood, cultured in vitro. CDR3 region: CASSLGQEDQPQHF. The CDR3, as DNA: TGTGCCAGCAGCTTAGGGCAGGAAGATCAGCCCCAGCATTTT.